This TCR beta chain was found in a study of T cell responses to AZD1222 COVID-19 vaccine. General observations from the study: Researchers report vaccine-associated CD4 TCRs spanning spike, with dominance at 160-218 and 743-854. The donors showed a predominance of white British ancestry and of females, with possible underestimation of clonal diversity. After two AZD1222 doses, spike-specific TCR breadth and depth rose versus day 0.

CDR3 length equals 11 residues. CDR1 is MNHEY and CDR2 is SVGAGI in the germline V gene. Trimming left V 6 bases short and J 14 bases short, with 16 bases between. A word on this clone: The antigen is not known.

The data were produced by immunoSEQ multiplex PCR, yet TCRdb's version contains in-frame clones alone and is incomplete. Of approximately 300,000 clones listed, 90% to 95% are singletons. The clonotype comes from an adult who received the AZD1222 COVID-19 vaccine. The chain recombines TRBV6-5 with TRBJ2-5; TRBD2 might be the D (7 bases). Material: peripheral blood, obtained 28 days after the second AZD1222 dose. CDR3 loop: CASSHGGPAYF. DNA of the CDR3: TGTGCCAGCAGCCACGGGGGGCCAGCTTACTTC.